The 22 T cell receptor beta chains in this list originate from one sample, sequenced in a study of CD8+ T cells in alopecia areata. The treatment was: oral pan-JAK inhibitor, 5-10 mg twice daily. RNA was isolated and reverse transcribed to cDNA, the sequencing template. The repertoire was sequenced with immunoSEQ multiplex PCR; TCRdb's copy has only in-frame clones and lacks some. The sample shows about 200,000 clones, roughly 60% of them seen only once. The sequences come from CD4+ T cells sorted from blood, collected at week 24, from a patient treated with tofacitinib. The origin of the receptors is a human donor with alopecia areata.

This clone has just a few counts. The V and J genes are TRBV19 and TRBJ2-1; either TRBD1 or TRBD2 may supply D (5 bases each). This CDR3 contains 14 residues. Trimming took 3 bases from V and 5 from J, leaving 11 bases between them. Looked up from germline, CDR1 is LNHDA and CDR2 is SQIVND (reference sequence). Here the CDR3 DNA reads TGTGCCAGTAGTATGGGGCGGGCCCACAATGAGCAGTTCTTC. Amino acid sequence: CASSMGRAHNEQFF.

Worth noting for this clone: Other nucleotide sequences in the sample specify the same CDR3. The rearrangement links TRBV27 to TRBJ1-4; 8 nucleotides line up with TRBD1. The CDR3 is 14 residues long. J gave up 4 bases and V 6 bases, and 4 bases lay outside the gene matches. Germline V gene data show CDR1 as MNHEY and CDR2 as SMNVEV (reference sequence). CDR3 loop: CASSPGQGNEKLFF. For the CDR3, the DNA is TGTGCCAGCAGCCCAGGACAGGGTAATGAAAAACTGTTTTTT.

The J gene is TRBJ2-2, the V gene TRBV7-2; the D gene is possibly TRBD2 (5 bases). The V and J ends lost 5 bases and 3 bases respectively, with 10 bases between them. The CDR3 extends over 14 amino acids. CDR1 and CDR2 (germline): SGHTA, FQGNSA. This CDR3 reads CASSPVSDTGELFF. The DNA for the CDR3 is TGTGCCAGCAGCCCAGTTAGCGACACCGGGGAGCTGTTTTTT.

The CDR3 bases are TGCAGCGTTGAAGGCGGCTATGGCTACACCTTC. It is translated as CSVEGGYGYTF. The rearrangement links TRBV29-1 to TRBJ1-2; D ambiguous. The V and J ends lost 1 base and 4 bases respectively, with 4 bases between them. Germline V lookup: CDR1 SQVTM, CDR2 ANQGSEA. The CDR3 is 11 amino acids.

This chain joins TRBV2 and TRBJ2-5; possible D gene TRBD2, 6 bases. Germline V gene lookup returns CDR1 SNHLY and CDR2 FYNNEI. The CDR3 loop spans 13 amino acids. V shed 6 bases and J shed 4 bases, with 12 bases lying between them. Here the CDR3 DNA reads TGTGCCAGCAGCGCGGGACTTTTAGAGACCCAGTACTTC. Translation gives CASSAGLLETQYF. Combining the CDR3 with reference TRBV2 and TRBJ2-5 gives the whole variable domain EPEVTQTPSHQVTQMGQEVILRCVPISNHLYFYWYRQILGQKVEFLVSFYNNEISEKSEIFDDQFSVERPDGSNFTLKIRSTKLEDSAMYFCASSAGLLETQYFGPGTRLLVL.

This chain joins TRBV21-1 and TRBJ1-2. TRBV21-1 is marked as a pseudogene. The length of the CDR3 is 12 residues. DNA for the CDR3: TGTGCCAGCAGCACCCCCAACTATGGCTACACCTTC. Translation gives CASSTPNYGYTF.

As DNA, the CDR3 is TGCAGCGTTGGGGGACTAGCGGGGGAAGAGACCCAGTACTTC. It is translated as CSVGGLAGEETQYF. This rearrangement joins TRBV29-1 to TRBJ2-5; 14 bases map to TRBD2. Germline CDR1 is SQVTM and CDR2 is ANQGSEA. The CDR3 is 14 amino acids. Trimming at V came to 4 bases and at J to 3 bases, leaving 1 base not matched to a gene. Using reference TRBV29-1 and TRBJ2-5 for the parts outside the CDR3, the full variable domain is SAVISQKPSRDICQRGTSLTIQCQVDSQVTMMFWYRQQPGQSLTLIATANQGSEATYESGFVIDKFPISRPNLTFSTLTVSNMSPEDSSIYLCSVGGLAGEETQYFGPGTRLLVL.

CDR3: CASSVAFGGEQYF. The DNA for the CDR3 is TGTGCCAGCAGCGTAGCTTTCGGAGGCGAGCAGTACTTC. This chain joins TRBV9 and TRBJ2-7; a possible D gene is TRBD2 (5 bases). Trimming removed 0 bases at V and 6 bases at J, with 10 bases between. Germline values: CDR1 SGDLS, CDR2 YYNGEE. The CDR3 consists of 13 residues. Full variable domain (missing parts from reference TRBV9 and TRBJ2-7): DSGVTQTPKHLITATGQRVTLRCSPRSGDLSVYWYQQSLDQGLQFLIQYYNGEERAKGNILERFSAQQFPDLHSELNLSSLELGDSALYFCASSVAFGGEQYFGPGTRLTVT.

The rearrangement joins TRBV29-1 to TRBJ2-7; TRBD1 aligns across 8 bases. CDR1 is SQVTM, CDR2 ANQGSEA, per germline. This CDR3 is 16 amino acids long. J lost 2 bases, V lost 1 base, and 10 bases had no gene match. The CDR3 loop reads CSVEGRIQGGTYEQYF. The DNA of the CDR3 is TGCAGCGTTGAAGGAAGGATACAGGGGGGCACCTACGAGCAGTACTTC.

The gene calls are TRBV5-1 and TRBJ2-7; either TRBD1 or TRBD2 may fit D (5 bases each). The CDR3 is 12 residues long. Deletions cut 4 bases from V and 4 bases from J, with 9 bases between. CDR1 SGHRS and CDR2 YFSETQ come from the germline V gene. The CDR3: CASSRDGYEQYF. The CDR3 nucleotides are TGCGCCAGCAGCCGGGACGGATACGAGCAGTACTTC.

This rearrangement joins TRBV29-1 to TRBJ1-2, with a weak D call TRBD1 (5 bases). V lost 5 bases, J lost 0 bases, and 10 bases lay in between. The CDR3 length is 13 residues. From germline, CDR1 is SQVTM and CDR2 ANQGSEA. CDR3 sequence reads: CSVLVGANYGYTF. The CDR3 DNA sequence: TGCAGCGTTCTAGTGGGGGCTAACTATGGCTACACCTTC.

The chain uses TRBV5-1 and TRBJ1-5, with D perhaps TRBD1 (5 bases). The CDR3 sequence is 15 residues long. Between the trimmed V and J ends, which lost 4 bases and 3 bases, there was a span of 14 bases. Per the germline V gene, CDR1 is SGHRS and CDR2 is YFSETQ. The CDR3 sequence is CASSPWGGDNQPQHF. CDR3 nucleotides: TGCGCCAGCAGCCCCTGGGGGGGAGACAATCAGCCCCAGCATTTT.

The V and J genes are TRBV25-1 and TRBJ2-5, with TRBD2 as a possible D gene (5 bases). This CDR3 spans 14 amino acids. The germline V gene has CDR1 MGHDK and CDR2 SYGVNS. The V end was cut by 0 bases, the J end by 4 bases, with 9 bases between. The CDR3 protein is CASSEYGVLETQYF. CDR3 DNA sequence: TGTGCCAGCAGTGAATACGGGGTACTAGAGACCCAGTACTTC. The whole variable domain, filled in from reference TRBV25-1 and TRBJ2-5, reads EADIYQTPRYLVIGTGKKITLECSQTMGHDKMYWYQQDPGMELHLIHYSYGVNSTEKGDLSSESTVSRIRTEHFPLTLESARPSHTSQYLCASSEYGVLETQYFGPGTRLLVL.

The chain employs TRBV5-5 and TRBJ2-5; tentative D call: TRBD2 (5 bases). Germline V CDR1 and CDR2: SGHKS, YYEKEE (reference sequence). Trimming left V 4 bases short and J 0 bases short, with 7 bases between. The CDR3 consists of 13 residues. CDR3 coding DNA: TGTGCCAGCAGCCTGGAGGACCAAGAGACCCAGTACTTC. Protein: CASSLEDQETQYF.

The CDR3 nucleotides are TGTGCCAGCAGCCCACCGGGACAGTCCTCCGGCTACACCTTC. Its protein is CASSPPGQSSGYTF. This chain joins TRBV6-6 and TRBJ1-2; 7 nucleotides match TRBD1. J lost 8 bases, V lost 6 bases, and 12 bases had no gene match. Germline values: CDR1 MNHNY, CDR2 SVGAGI (reference sequence). The CDR3 contains 14 residues.

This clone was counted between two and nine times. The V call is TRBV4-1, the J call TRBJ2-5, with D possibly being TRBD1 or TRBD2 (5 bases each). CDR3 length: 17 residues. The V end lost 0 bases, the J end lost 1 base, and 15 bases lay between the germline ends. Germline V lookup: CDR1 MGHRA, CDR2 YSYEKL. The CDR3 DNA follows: TGCGCCAGCAGCCAAGATACGAGGGGCCCCCTCCAAGAGACCCAGTACTTC. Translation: CASSQDTRGPLQETQYF.

This chain's CDR3 is CASSPGGVSETQYF. CDR3 bases: TGCGCCAGCAGCCCAGGGGGTGTCTCAGAGACCCAGTACTTC. The genes are TRBV5-1 and TRBJ2-5; TRBD1 matches at 7 bases. V shed 4 bases, J shed 4 bases, and the junction held 7 bases outside the gene matches. The CDR3 covers 14 residues. Germline CDR1 is SGHRS and CDR2 is YFSETQ.

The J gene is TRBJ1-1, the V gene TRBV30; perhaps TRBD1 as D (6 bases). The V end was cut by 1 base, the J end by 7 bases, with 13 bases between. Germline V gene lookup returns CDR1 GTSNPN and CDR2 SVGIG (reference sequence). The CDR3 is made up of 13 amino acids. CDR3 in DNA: TGTGCCTGGAGTGGATGGACAGCTCATGAAGCTTTCTTT. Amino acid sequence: CAWSGWTAHEAFF.

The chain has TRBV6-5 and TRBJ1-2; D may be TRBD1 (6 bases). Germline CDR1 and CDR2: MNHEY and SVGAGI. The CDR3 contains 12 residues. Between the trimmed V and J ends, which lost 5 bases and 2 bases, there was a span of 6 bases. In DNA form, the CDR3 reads TGTGCCAGCAGTACAGGGAACTATGGCTACACCTTC. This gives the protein CASSTGNYGYTF.

The CDR3 bases are TGTGCCATCAGTGATCTAGGGGGCTACGAGCAGTACTTC. Its protein product is CAISDLGGYEQYF. The rearrangement links TRBV10-3 to TRBJ2-7, with D perhaps matching TRBD1 (6 bases). Trimming removed 3 bases from V and 3 bases from J, with 9 bases in between. The V gene's germline CDR1 is ENHRY and CDR2 SYGVKD. The CDR3 is made up of 13 amino acids.

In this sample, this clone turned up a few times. The CDR3 bases are TGCAGCGTTGGTATAGGGAGTAGAGAGACCCAGTACTTC. Translation gives CSVGIGSRETQYF. The chain employs TRBV29-1 and TRBJ2-5, with D possibly TRBD2 on 5 matching bases. Germline-derived CDR1 and CDR2 are SQVTM and ANQGSEA. Trimming shortened V by 4 bases and J by 4 bases, and 13 bases separated the two germline ends. This CDR3 has 13 residues.

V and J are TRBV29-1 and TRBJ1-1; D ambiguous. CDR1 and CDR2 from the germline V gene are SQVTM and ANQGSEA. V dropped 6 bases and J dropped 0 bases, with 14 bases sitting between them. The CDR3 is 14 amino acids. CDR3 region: CSVVRGMLNTEAFF. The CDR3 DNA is TGCAGCGTGGTCCGGGGAATGCTGAACACTGAAGCTTTCTTT. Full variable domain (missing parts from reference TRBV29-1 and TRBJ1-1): SAVISQKPSRDICQRGTSLTIQCQVDSQVTMMFWYRQQPGQSLTLIATANQGSEATYESGFVIDKFPISRPNLTFSTLTVSNMSPEDSSIYLCSVVRGMLNTEAFFGQGTRLTVV.